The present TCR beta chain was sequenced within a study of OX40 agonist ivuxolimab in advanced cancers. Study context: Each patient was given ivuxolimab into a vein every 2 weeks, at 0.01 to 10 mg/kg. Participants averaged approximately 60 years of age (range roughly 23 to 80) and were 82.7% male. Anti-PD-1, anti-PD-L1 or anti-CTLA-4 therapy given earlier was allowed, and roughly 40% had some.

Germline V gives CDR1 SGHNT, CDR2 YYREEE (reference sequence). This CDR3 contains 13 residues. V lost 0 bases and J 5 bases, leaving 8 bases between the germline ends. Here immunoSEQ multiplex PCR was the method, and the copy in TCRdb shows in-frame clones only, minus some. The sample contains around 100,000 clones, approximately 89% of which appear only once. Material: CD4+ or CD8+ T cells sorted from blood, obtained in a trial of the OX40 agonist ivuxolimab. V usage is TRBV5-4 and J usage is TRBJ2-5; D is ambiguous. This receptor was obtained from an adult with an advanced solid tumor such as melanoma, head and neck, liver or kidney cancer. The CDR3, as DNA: TGTGCCAGCAGCTTGGCCGGGTCGGAGACCCAGTACTTC. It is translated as CASSLAGSETQYF.